One T cell receptor beta chain is described in this entry. Unmatched junction bases numbered 12, after V lost 7 bases and J lost 1 base. This CDR3 comprises 16 residues. CDR1 is SNHLY and CDR2 is FYNNEI in the germline V gene. The sample originates from a study of blood T cell repertoires in COVID-19. Background on the study: Samples representing acute and convalescent COVID-19 were sourced from the United States, Italy and Spain. From T cells, B-cell-depleted T cells, or PBMCs came the material, which was cDNA or gDNA.

Authors' data handling: Estimates of nucleated cell counts were drawn from the amplification of reference gene primers. Libraries were prepared by immunoSEQ multiplex PCR; TCRdb keeps only in-frame clonotypes and omits some of them. That table gives V, J and clone size, and the DNA gave D and trimming. Of approximately 180,000 clones listed, approximately 89% are singletons. The TCR originated in a man in his forties with active or convalescent COVID-19. This chain links TRBV2 with TRBJ1-1; TRBD1 agrees at 7 bases. The sequencing input was peripheral blood. The CDR3 bases are TGTGCCAGCACCCAAACCCAGACAGGGAAGAACACTGAAGCTTTCTTT. Its protein is CASTQTQTGKNTEAFF.